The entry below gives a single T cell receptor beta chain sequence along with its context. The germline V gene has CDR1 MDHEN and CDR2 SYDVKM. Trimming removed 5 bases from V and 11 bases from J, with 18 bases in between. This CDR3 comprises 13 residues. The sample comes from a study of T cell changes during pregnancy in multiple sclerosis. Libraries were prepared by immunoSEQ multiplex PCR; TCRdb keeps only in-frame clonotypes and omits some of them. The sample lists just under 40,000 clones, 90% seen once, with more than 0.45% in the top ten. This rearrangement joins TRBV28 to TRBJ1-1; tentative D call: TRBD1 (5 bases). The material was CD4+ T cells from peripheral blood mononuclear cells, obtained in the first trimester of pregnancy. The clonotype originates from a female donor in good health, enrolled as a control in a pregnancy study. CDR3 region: CASSLGVGLGAFF. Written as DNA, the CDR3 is TGTGCCAGCAGTCTAGGGGTAGGCCTGGGGGCTTTCTTT.